This TCR beta chain emerged from a study of cytomegalovirus exposure and HLA in healthy donors. Points from the study as a whole: Later work found most CMV-associated TCR beta chains apparently HLA-restricted. A later analysis reportedly found fewer N-insertions in an Asian-associated ancestry cluster than the roughly 670-donor mean.

Germline V gives CDR1 KGHSH, CDR2 LQKENI. Trimming left V 3 bases short and J 0 bases short, with 5 bases between. This CDR3 is 14 amino acids long. The PCR used 60 Vbeta and 13 Jbeta primers. Sequenced by immunoSEQ multiplex PCR; TCRdb stores in-frame clones only, minus some. This sample yields 100,000 to 150,000 clones, of which 60% to 80% are seen a single time; more than 3% belongs to the top ten. Concerning this clone itself: As yet, its antigen is unknown.

Sequenced material: PBMCs. The rearrangement uses TRBV18 and TRBJ1-4; D unclear. The source of this sequence is a man between 25 and 39 years old in good health and CMV-seronegative. The CDR3 spells CASSPSATNEKLFF. The CDR3 DNA follows: TGTGCCAGCTCACCTTCGGCAACTAATGAAAAACTGTTTTTT.